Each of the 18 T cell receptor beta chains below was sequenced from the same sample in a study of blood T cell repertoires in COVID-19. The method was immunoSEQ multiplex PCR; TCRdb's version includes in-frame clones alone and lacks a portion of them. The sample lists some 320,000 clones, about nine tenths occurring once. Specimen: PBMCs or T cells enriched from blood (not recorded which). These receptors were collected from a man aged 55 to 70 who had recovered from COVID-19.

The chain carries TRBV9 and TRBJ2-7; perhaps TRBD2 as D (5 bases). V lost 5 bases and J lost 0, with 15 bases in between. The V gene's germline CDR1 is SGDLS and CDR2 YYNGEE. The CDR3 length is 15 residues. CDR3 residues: CASSGSENPSYEQYF. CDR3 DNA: TGTGCCAGCAGTGGTAGCGAGAATCCCTCCTACGAGCAGTACTTC.

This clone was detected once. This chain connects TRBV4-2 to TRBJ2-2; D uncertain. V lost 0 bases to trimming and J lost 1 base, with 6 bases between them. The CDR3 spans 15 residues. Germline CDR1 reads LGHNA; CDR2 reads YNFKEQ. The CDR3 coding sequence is TGTGCCAGCAGCCAAGATCACAGGAACACCGGGGAGCTGTTTTTT. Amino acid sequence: CASSQDHRNTGELFF.

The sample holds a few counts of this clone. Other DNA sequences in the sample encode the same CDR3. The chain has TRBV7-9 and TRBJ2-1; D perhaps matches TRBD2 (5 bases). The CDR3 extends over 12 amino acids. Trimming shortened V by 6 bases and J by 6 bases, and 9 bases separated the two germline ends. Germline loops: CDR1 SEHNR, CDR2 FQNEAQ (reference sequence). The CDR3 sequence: CASSTEGNEQFF. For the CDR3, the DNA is TGTGCCAGCAGTACAGAGGGCAATGAGCAGTTCTTC.

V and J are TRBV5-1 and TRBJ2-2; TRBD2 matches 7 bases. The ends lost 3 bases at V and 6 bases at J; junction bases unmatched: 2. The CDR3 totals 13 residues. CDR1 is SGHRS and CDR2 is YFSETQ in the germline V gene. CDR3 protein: CASSWAGAGELFF. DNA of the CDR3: TGCGCCAGCAGCTGGGCGGGGGCCGGGGAGCTGTTTTTT. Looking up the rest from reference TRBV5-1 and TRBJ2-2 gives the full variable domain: KAGVTQTPRYLIKTRGQQVTLSCSPISGHRSVSWYQQTPGQGLQFLFEYFSETQRNKGNFPGRFSGRQFSNSRSEMNVSTLELGDSALYLCASSWAGAGELFFGEGSRLTVL.

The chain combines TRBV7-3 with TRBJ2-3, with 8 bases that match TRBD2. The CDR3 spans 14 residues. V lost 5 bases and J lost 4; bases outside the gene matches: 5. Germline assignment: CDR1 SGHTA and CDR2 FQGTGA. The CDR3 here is CASSDGLAPDTQYF. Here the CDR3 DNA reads TGTGCCAGCAGCGATGGACTAGCCCCAGATACGCAGTATTTT.

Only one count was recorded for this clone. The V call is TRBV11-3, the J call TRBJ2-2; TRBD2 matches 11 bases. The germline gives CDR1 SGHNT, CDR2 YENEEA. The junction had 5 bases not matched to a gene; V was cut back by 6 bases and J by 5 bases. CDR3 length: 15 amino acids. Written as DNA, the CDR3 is TGTGCCAGCAGAAAACTAGCGGGAGTTACCGGGGAGCTGTTTTTT. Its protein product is CASRKLAGVTGELFF.

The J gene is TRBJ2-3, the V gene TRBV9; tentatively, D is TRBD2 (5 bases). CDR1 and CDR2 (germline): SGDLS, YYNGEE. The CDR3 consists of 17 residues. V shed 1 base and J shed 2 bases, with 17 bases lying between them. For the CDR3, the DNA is TGTGCCAGCAGCGTACCTATGGCAGGACGGGACACAGATACGCAGTATTTT. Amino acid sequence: CASSVPMAGRDTDTQYF.

The chain's CDR3 is CASSKYGQGVSNEQFF. The CDR3, as DNA: TGTGCCAGCAGCAAATACGGACAGGGAGTCTCCAATGAGCAGTTCTTC. The chain links TRBV7-3 to TRBJ2-1, with 8 bases that match TRBD1. This CDR3 is 16 amino acids long. Germline V lookup: CDR1 SGHTA, CDR2 FQGTGA. The trim removed 5 bases at V and 6 bases at J, leaving 12 bases unmatched.

CDR3 sequence (DNA): TGTGCCAGTAGTATCACCCCGACAGGGTCGAATTCACCCCTCCACTTT. Protein: CASSITPTGSNSPLHF. The chain joins TRBV19 to TRBJ1-6; 7 bases fit TRBD1. Per the germline V gene, CDR1 is LNHDA and CDR2 is SQIVND (reference sequence). With 3 bases clipped from V and 7 bases from J, the junction kept 9 bases outside the gene matches. The CDR3 runs to 16 residues. Full variable domain (remainder filled in from reference TRBV19 and TRBJ1-6): DGGITQSPKYLFRKEGQNVTLSCEQNLNHDAMYWYRQDPGQGLRLIYYSQIVNDFQKGDIAEGYSVSREKKESFPLTVTSAQKNPTAFYLCASSITPTGSNSPLHFGNGTRLTVT.

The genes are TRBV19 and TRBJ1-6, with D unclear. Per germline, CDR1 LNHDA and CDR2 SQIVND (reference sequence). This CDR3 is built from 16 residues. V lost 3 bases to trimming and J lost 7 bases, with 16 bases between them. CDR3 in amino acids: CASSIPMRRLNSPLHF. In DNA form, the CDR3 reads TGTGCCAGTAGTATCCCCATGAGGAGGCTAAATTCACCCCTCCACTTT.

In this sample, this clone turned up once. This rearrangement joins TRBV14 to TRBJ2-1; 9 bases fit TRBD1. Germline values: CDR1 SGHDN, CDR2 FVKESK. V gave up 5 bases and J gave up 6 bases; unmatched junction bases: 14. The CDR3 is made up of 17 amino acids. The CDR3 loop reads CASSARQGDLIGNEQFF. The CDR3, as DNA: TGTGCCAGCAGCGCACGACAGGGGGACTTGATTGGCAATGAGCAGTTCTTC.

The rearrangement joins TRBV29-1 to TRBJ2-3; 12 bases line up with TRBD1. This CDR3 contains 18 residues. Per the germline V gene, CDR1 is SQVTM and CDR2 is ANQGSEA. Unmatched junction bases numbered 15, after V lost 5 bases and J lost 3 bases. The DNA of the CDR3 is TGCAGCGTTATGCCCCGGGACAGGGGGCGGGGGAGGACAGATACGCAGTATTTT. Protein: CSVMPRDRGRGRTDTQYF.

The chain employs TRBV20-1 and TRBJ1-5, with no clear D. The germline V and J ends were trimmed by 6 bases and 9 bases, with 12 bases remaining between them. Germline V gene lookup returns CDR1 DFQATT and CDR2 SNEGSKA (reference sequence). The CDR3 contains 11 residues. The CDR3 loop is CSAKLGPPQHF. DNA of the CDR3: TGCAGTGCGAAGCTTGGTCCGCCCCAGCATTTT.

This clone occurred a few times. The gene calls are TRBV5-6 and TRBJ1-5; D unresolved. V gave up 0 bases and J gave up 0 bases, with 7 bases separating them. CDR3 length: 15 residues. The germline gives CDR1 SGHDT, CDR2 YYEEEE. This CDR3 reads CASSLGYLSNQPQHF. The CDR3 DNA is TGTGCCAGCAGCTTGGGTTATCTTAGCAATCAGCCCCAGCATTTT.

CDR3 nucleotides: TGTGCCAGCAGCTTATTATCTAGCGGGGTGCTCGAGCAGTACTTC. It codes for CASSLLSSGVLEQYF. The chain links TRBV11-3 to TRBJ2-7, with 9 bases fitting TRBD2. Germline assignment: CDR1 SGHNT and CDR2 YENEEA. The CDR3 spans 15 residues. V trimming: 2 bases; J trimming: 6 bases; junction bases outside the gene matches: 8. Complete variable domain (other parts from reference TRBV11-3 and TRBJ2-7): EAGVVQSPRYKIIEKKQPVAFWCNPISGHNTLYWYLQNLGQGPELLIRYENEEAVDDSQLPKDRFSAERLKGVDSTLKIQPAELGDSAVYLCASSLLSSGVLEQYFGPGTRLTVT.

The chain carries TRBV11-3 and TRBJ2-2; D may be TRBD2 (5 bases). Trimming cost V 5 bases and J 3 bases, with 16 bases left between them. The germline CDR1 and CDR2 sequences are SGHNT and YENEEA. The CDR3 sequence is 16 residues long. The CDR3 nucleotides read TGTGCCAGCAGCCCGCGAGAGGGTTCTTACACCGGGGAGCTGTTTTTT. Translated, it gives CASSPREGSYTGELFF.

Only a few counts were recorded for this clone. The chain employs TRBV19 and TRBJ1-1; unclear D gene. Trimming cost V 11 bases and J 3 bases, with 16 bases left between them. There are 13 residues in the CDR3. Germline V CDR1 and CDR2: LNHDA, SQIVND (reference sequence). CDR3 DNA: TGTGCCGCCAGACGGGGTTACGACACTGAAGCTTTCTTT. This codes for CAARRGYDTEAFF.

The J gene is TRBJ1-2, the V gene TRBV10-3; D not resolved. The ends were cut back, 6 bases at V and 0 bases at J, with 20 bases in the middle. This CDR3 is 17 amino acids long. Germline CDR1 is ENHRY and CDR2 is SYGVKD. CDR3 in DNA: TGTGCCATCAGCTCACTTGGAGGAGGAGCAGCTAACTATGGCTACACCTTC. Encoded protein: CAISSLGGGAANYGYTF.